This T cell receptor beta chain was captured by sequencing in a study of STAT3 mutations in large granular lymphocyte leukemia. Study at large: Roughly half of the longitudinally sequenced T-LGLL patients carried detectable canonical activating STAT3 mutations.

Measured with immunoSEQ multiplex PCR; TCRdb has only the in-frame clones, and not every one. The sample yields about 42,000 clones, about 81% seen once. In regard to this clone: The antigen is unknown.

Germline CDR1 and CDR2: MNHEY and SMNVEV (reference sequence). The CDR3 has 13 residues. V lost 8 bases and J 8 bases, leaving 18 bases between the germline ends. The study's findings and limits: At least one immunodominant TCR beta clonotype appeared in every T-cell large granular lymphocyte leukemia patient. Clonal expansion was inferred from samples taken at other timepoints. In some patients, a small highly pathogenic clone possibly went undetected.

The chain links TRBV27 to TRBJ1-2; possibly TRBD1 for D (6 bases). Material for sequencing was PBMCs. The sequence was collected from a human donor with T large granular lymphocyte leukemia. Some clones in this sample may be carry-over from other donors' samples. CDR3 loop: CASSPQGRGGYTF. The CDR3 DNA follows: TGTGCCAGCTCCCCACAGGGACGAGGCGGCTACACCTTC.